This T cell receptor (beta chain) came from a study of immune evolution from preneoplasia to lung adenocarcinoma. This clone was observed a single time. Sequencing was performed with immunoSEQ multiplex PCR; in TCRdb, only in-frame clones are kept and a portion is missing. Seen here are about 2,700 clones, roughly 80% observed once, and the top ten hold about 5.8%. The germline CDR1 and CDR2 sequences are MNHNS and SASEGT. Trimming cost V 2 bases and J 3 bases, with 20 bases left between them. The CDR3 is made up of 18 amino acids. The rearrangement joins TRBV6-1 to TRBJ1-5; possibly TRBD1 for D (5 bases). The sequenced sample was FFPE invasive lung adenocarcinoma tissue. This sequence was found in a person aged 55-80 years with invasive lung adenocarcinoma. CDR3 region: CASSESSFATDLNQPQHF. Here the CDR3 DNA reads TGTGCCAGCAGTGAAAGTTCGTTTGCGACAGATCTCAATCAGCCCCAGCATTTT.